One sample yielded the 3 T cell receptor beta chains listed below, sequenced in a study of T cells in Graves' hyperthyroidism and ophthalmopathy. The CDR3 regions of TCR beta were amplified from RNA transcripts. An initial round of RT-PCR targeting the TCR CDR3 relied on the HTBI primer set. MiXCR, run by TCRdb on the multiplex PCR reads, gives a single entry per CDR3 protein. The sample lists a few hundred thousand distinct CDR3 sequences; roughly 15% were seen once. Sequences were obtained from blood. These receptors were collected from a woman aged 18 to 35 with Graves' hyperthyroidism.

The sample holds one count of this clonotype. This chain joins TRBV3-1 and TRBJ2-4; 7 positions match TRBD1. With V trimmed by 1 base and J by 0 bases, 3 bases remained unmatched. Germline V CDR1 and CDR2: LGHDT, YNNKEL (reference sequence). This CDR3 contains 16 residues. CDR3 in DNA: TGTGCCAGCAGCCAAGCGCCAGGGGGAGCCAAAAACATTCAGTACTTC. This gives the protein CASSQAPGGAKNIQYF.

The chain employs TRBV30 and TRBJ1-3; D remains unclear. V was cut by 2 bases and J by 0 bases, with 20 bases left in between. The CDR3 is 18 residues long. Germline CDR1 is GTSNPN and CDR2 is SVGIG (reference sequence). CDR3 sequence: CAWSPLPVRTLSGNTIYF. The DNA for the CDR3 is TGTGCCTGGAGTCCACTCCCAGTGCGGACTCTCTCTGGAAACACCATATATTTT.

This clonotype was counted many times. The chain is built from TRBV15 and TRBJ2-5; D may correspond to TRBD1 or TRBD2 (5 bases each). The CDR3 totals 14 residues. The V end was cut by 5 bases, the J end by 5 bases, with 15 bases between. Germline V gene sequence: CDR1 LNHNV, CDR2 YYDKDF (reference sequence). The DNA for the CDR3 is TGTGCCACCAGCGCGGATCCTGAGGGGGAGACCCAGTACTTC. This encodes CATSADPEGETQYF.